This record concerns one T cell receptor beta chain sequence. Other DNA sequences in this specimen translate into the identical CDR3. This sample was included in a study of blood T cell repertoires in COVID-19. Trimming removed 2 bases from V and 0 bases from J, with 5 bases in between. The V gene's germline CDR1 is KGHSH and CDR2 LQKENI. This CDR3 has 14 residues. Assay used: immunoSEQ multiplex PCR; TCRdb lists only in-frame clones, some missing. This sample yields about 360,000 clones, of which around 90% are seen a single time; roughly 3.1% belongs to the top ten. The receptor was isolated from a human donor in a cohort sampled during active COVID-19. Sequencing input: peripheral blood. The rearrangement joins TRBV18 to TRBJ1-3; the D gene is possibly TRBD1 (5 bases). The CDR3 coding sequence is TGTGCCAGCTCACCAGACAGCTCTGGAAACACCATATATTTT. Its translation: CASSPDSSGNTIYF.